These 32 T cell receptor beta chains share one sample of origin, sequenced in a study of identical twins. TCRdb reprocessed the 5' RACE reads with MiXCR, giving one entry per CDR3 protein. Of some 730,000 distinct CDR3 sequences in the sample, around a sixth were seen once. In addition, the sample was reused for a study of T cells expressing NK-cell markers.

The material sequenced was PBMCs. The receptors shown here come from a woman aged 18 to 35 in good health.

This clonotype showed up many times. The chain combines TRBV5-5 with TRBJ2-3; 10 bases align to TRBD1. CDR3 length: 15 amino acids. The V segment lost 4 bases and the J segment 1 base; nucleotides outside the gene matches: 3. Germline-derived CDR1 and CDR2 are SGHKS and YYEKEE (reference sequence). CDR3 loop: CASSQGTGGTDTQYF. The CDR3, as DNA: TGTGCCAGCAGCCAGGGGACAGGGGGCACAGATACGCAGTATTTT.

This clonotype was seen a few times. The chain recombines TRBV20-1 with TRBJ2-7; 16 nucleotides agree with TRBD2. The V gene's germline CDR1 is DFQATT and CDR2 SNEGSKA (reference sequence). Trimming removed 6 bases from V and 4 bases from J; junction bases left unmatched: 9. This CDR3 is built from 16 residues. The CDR3 reads CSATGTSGRASYEQYF. The CDR3 region has the DNA TGCAGTGCGACCGGGACTAGCGGGAGGGCCAGTTACGAGCAGTACTTC.

This chain joins TRBV14 and TRBJ2-7; 9 bases match TRBD2. The CDR3 runs to 16 residues. The V segment lost 5 bases and the J segment 1 base; nucleotides outside the gene matches: 9. Germline V lookup: CDR1 SGHDN, CDR2 FVKESK. The CDR3 loop is CASSTQLAGASYEQYF. CDR3 DNA sequence: TGTGCCAGCAGCACCCAACTAGCGGGCGCATCCTACGAGCAGTACTTC.

This clonotype was seen more than once but under ten times. This chain uses TRBV7-2 with TRBJ2-1, with 8 positions matching TRBD2. This CDR3 region has 15 residues. V trimming: 3 bases; J trimming: 9 bases; junction bases outside the gene matches: 10. From germline, CDR1 is SGHTA and CDR2 FQGNSA. The CDR3 loop reads CASSLGGGWRSEQFF. The CDR3 DNA sequence: TGTGCCAGCAGCTTGGGCGGGGGGTGGCGAAGTGAGCAGTTCTTC.

This sequence joins TRBV20-1 and TRBJ1-1; 8 bases fit TRBD1. The CDR3 is 16 residues long. Trimming cost V 2 bases and J 0 bases; bases outside gene matches: 8. Germline values: CDR1 DFQATT, CDR2 SNEGSKA (reference sequence). In DNA, the CDR3 is TGCAGTGCTAGAACCGGACAGGGTGGGATGAACACTGAAGCTTTCTTT. As protein: CSARTGQGGMNTEAFF.

This clonotype has only a few counts. This chain connects TRBV5-1 to TRBJ2-7, with TRBD2 identical over 12 bases. Per the germline V gene, CDR1 is SGHRS and CDR2 is YFSETQ. Trimming took 5 bases from V and 0 from J; bases not matched to a gene: 3. The CDR3 covers 15 residues. CDR3 sequence: CASRTSGGYSYEQYF. The CDR3 DNA reads TGCGCCAGCAGGACTAGCGGGGGCTACTCCTACGAGCAGTACTTC. Together with reference TRBV5-1 and TRBJ2-7, the CDR3 gives the full variable domain: KAGVTQTPRYLIKTRGQQVTLSCSPISGHRSVSWYQQTPGQGLQFLFEYFSETQRNKGNFPGRFSGRQFSNSRSEMNVSTLELGDSALYLCASRTSGGYSYEQYFGPGTRLTVT.

This clonotype was recorded a few times. The J gene is TRBJ2-7, the V gene TRBV7-9; 8 bases match TRBD1. With V trimmed by 5 bases and J by 0 bases, 6 bases remained unmatched. The CDR3 extends over 15 amino acids. Looked up from germline, CDR1 is SEHNR and CDR2 is FQNEAQ (reference sequence). The DNA of the CDR3 is TGTGCCAGCAGCCCCGGACAGGGCCACTCCTACGAGCAGTACTTC. Translation gives CASSPGQGHSYEQYF.

This clonotype has just a few counts. V is TRBV20-1 and J is TRBJ2-3, with 9 bases aligning to TRBD1. The CDR3 loop spans 15 amino acids. Germline V gene sequence: CDR1 DFQATT, CDR2 SNEGSKA (reference sequence). The DNA for the CDR3 is TGCAGCGCCACGCGACGGGACAGGGTTACAGATACGCAGTATTTT. Protein sequence: CSATRRDRVTDTQYF.

This clonotype was detected only a few times. The J gene is TRBJ1-1, the V gene TRBV9; 7 bases are shared with TRBD1. This CDR3 has 15 residues. Germline-derived CDR1 and CDR2 are SGDLS and YYNGEE. J lost 3 bases, V lost 0 bases, and 5 bases had no gene match. Here the CDR3 reads CASSVAGQGDTEAFF. In DNA, the CDR3 is TGTGCCAGCAGCGTAGCTGGCCAGGGGGACACTGAAGCTTTCTTT.

V is TRBV15 and J is TRBJ1-1; D call uncertain. Trimming pared 1 base from V and 8 bases from J, leaving 14 bases between. CDR3 size: 14 residues. Germline V gene lookup returns CDR1 LNHNV and CDR2 YYDKDF (reference sequence). The CDR3 reads CATSRGGSLSEAFF. The CDR3, as DNA: TGTGCCACCAGCAGAGGTGGTAGTTTGTCAGAAGCTTTCTTT.

This clonotype appeared a few times. V and J are TRBV7-3 and TRBJ2-7; TRBD1 matches at 8 bases. This CDR3 has 15 amino acids. The V segment lost 5 bases and the J segment 7 bases; nucleotides outside the gene matches: 13. From germline, CDR1 is SGHTA and CDR2 FQGTGA. Here the CDR3 DNA reads TGTGCCAGCAGCCCCACACCCGACAGGGGTGGTGAGCAGTACTTC. It specifies CASSPTPDRGGEQYF.

Only a few counts were recorded for this clonotype. The rearrangement joins TRBV9 to TRBJ2-2; a weak D match, TRBD2 (6 bases). Trimming removed 3 bases from V and 7 bases from J, with 19 bases in between. There are 16 residues in the CDR3. The germline V gene encodes CDR1 SGDLS and CDR2 YYNGEE. The CDR3 spells CASSARVSGNGGELFF. The CDR3 DNA is TGTGCCAGCAGCGCAAGAGTTAGCGGCAACGGCGGGGAGCTGTTTTTT.

This clonotype occurred a few times. This chain joins TRBV5-6 and TRBJ2-2; 11 bases map to TRBD2. J lost 4 bases, V lost 6 bases, and 11 bases had no gene match. The CDR3 sequence is 17 residues long. Germline values: CDR1 SGHDT, CDR2 YYEEEE. DNA for the CDR3: TGTGCCAGCAATATCCTCGGGCTAGCGGGAGGCACCGGGGAGCTGTTTTTT. Translation gives CASNILGLAGGTGELFF.

This clonotype was seen a handful of times. This chain links TRBV11-2 with TRBJ2-7, with D perhaps TRBD1 or TRBD2 (6 bases each). Germline V CDR1 and CDR2: SGHAT, FQNNGV. This CDR3 is built from 13 residues. The CDR3: CASGAQGIHEQYF. The CDR3 bases are TGTGCTTCGGGGGCCCAGGGGATCCACGAGCAGTACTTC.

This clonotype showed up just a few times. J is TRBJ2-5 and V is TRBV6-1; no definite D call. V was clipped by 4 bases and J by 4 bases, with 10 bases between them. The germline CDR1 and CDR2 sequences are MNHNS and SASEGT. The CDR3 sequence is 13 residues long. The chain's CDR3 is CASSVPKGETQYF. The CDR3 nucleotides read TGTGCCAGCAGTGTTCCTAAGGGAGAGACCCAGTACTTC.

The table lists this clonotype with a few counts. Here the CDR3 DNA reads TGTGCCACCAGCAGGGATTTCACCTCCTACGAGCAGTACTTC. Translating it yields CATSRDFTSYEQYF. The chain has TRBV15 and TRBJ2-7; no firm D call. This CDR3 contains 14 residues. V gave up 3 bases and J gave up 0 bases, with 9 bases separating them. Germline values: CDR1 LNHNV, CDR2 YYDKDF (reference sequence).

This clonotype was observed a handful of times. The genes are TRBV6-5 and TRBJ1-6, with 8 bases identical to TRBD1. This CDR3 is 15 amino acids long. J lost 7 bases, V lost 2 bases, and 4 bases had no gene match. The germline gives CDR1 MNHEY, CDR2 SVGAGI. The CDR3 loop is CASSYAPGGNSPLHF. As DNA, the CDR3 is TGTGCCAGCAGTTACGCCCCAGGGGGCAATTCACCCCTCCACTTT.

This clonotype has ten or more counts. The chain combines TRBV10-3 with TRBJ2-7, with 11 bases matching TRBD2. V was pared by 6 bases and J by 3 bases, with 4 bases of the junction left unmatched. The CDR3 sequence is 14 residues long. CDR1 is ENHRY and CDR2 is SYGVKD in the germline V gene. This chain's CDR3 is CAIRTSGTRYEQYF. The DNA of the CDR3 is TGTGCCATCAGGACTAGCGGGACGCGCTACGAGCAGTACTTC.

The chain employs TRBV12-3 or TRBV12-4 and TRBJ2-3; possibly TRBD1 for D (5 bases). The length of the CDR3 is 14 residues. Trimming removed 5 bases at V and 7 bases at J, with 16 bases between. The CDR3 loop reads CASSVGAGSNTQYF. In DNA form, the CDR3 reads TGTGCCAGCAGTGTAGGGGCAGGGTCAAATACGCAGTATTTT.

V usage is TRBV6-1 and J usage is TRBJ1-2; 11 bases map to TRBD1. Germline V lookup: CDR1 MNHNS, CDR2 SASEGT. Trimming took 8 bases from V and 1 from J; bases not matched to a gene: 9. The CDR3 totals 16 residues. The CDR3 region has the DNA TGTGCCAGCTCGGGACGGACAGGGGGCTTTAACTATGGCTACACCTTC. This gives the protein CASSGRTGGFNYGYTF.

Only a few counts were recorded for this clonotype. V and J are TRBV25-1 and TRBJ1-4; weak D call: TRBD1 (6 bases). The CDR3 spans 15 residues. The V gene lost 3 bases and the J gene lost 8 bases, with 16 bases spanning the gap. Looked up from germline, CDR1 is MGHDK and CDR2 is SYGVNS. The CDR3, as DNA: TGTGCCAGCAGTGATTCCCAGGGGTTCGAGGAAAAACTGTTTTTT. Translated, it gives CASSDSQGFEEKLFF.

This clonotype was detected only a few times. This sequence joins TRBV27 and TRBJ2-1, with no clear D. This CDR3 comprises 16 residues. CDR1 is MNHEY, CDR2 SMNVEV, per germline (reference sequence). Trimming pared 7 bases from V and 5 bases from J, leaving 21 bases between. The CDR3, as DNA: TGTGCCAGCACCGAGTCCTACGGCGGCGAAAACAATGAGCAGTTCTTC. It encodes CASTESYGGENNEQFF.

In this sample, this clonotype turned up a few times. The chain uses TRBV14 and TRBJ2-5, with 7 positions matching TRBD2. Losses at the gene ends were 0 bases for V and 2 bases for J; bases not matched to a gene: 6. This CDR3 region has 16 residues. CDR1 is SGHDN, CDR2 FVKESK, per germline. CDR3 protein: CASSQDLTSRQETQYF. The CDR3 region has the DNA TGTGCCAGCAGCCAAGATCTGACTAGCCGGCAAGAGACCCAGTACTTC. Full variable domain (rest looked up from reference TRBV14 and TRBJ2-5): EAGVTQFPSHSVIEKGQTVTLRCDPISGHDNLYWYRRVMGKEIKFLLHFVKESKQDESGMPNNRFLAERTGGTYSTLKVQPAELEDSGVYFCASSQDLTSRQETQYFGPGTRLLVL.

This clonotype was counted between two and nine times. This chain joins TRBV7-8 and TRBJ2-1, with 8 nucleotides matching TRBD1. The CDR3 loop spans 17 amino acids. V trimming: 5 bases; J trimming: 4 bases; junction bases outside the gene matches: 13. Germline V gene lookup returns CDR1 SGHVS and CDR2 FQNEAQ. CDR3 in DNA: TGTGCCAGCAGCCCCTGGACAGGGATAAGGCAATACAATGAGCAGTTCTTC. It translates to CASSPWTGIRQYNEQFF.

This clonotype came up a few times. The chain combines TRBV5-1 with TRBJ2-5; no reliable D call. The CDR3 loop spans 13 amino acids. The V gene's germline CDR1 is SGHRS and CDR2 YFSETQ. Trimming cost V 4 bases and J 5 bases, with 12 bases left between them. The CDR3 DNA follows: TGCGCCAGCAGCCCCCGGTCCGGCGAGACCCAGTACTTC. It encodes CASSPRSGETQYF.

This clonotype has at least ten counts. The CDR3 sequence: CASSFGVLPGNTIYF. DNA for the CDR3: TGTGCCAGCAGTTTTGGGGTCCTCCCTGGAAACACCATATATTTT. The chain carries TRBV12-3 or TRBV12-4 and TRBJ1-3, with D unresolved. Trimming took off 3 bases at V and 2 bases at J, with 11 bases between the two ends. This CDR3 contains 15 residues.

This chain links TRBV12-3 or TRBV12-4 with TRBJ2-5; no definite D call. V was shortened by 3 bases and J by 2 bases, with 7 bases between the two germline ends. CDR3 length: 13 residues. CDR3 bases: TGTGCCAGCAGTTTTGGCAGACAAGAGACCCAGTACTTC. Amino acids: CASSFGRQETQYF.

The sample holds a few counts of this clonotype. The chain links TRBV12-3 or TRBV12-4 to TRBJ1-2; D gene uncertain. CDR3 length equals 12 residues. V was clipped by 6 bases and J by 0 bases, with 5 bases between them. The CDR3 nucleotides read TGTGCCAGCAGGACGCCTAACTATGGCTACACCTTC. Protein product: CASRTPNYGYTF.

This sequence joins TRBV9 and TRBJ2-1, with D perhaps matching TRBD1 (6 bases). There are 16 residues in the CDR3. V lost 4 bases and J 4 bases, leaving 18 bases between the germline ends. Germline CDR1 reads SGDLS; CDR2 reads YYNGEE. Written as DNA, the CDR3 is TGTGCCAGCAGCCCTAGGGTTCGACAGGCATACAATGAGCAGTTCTTC. It yields the protein CASSPRVRQAYNEQFF.

This clonotype was observed a handful of times. In nucleotides, the CDR3 is TGTGCCAGCAGTTTGGGACGGGCCTCCTCGGGGGAGACCCAGTACTTC. Its protein is CASSLGRASSGETQYF. V and J are TRBV6-5 and TRBJ2-5; D may correspond to TRBD1 or TRBD2 (5 bases each). The germline V gene has CDR1 MNHEY and CDR2 SVGAGI. The CDR3 loop spans 16 amino acids. Trimming removed 4 bases from V and 5 bases from J, with 20 bases in between.

This rearrangement joins TRBV7-3 to TRBJ2-7; unclear D gene. Germline V gene sequence: CDR1 SGHTA, CDR2 FQGTGA. This CDR3 has 15 residues. V dropped 1 base and J dropped 2 bases, with 12 bases sitting between them. The chain's CDR3 is CASSLSPLPPYEQYF. The DNA for the CDR3 is TGTGCCAGCAGCTTAAGTCCACTGCCTCCCTACGAGCAGTACTTC.

The V and J genes are TRBV5-1 and TRBJ1-1; D is uncertain. Germline assignment: CDR1 SGHRS and CDR2 YFSETQ. This CDR3 is built from 13 residues. V lost 2 bases, J lost 3 bases, and 8 bases lay in between. Here the CDR3 reads CASSFTTDTEAFF. The DNA for the CDR3 is TGCGCCAGCAGCTTTACCACAGACACTGAAGCTTTCTTT.